Many counts were recorded for the clone carrying this T cell receptor beta chain. Antigen: not known. The data originate from a study of T cells in Graves' hyperthyroidism and ophthalmopathy. In the study overall: Specimen type is peripheral blood, collected at initial diagnosis prior to any treatment.

The source material, RNA transcripts, was used to amplify TCR beta CDR3 regions. HTBI primers were used for first-round RT-PCR of the TCR CDR3. TCRdb recomputed calls from the multiplex PCR reads with MiXCR, one row per CDR3 protein. The sample records roughly 500,000 distinct CDR3 sequences, about 15% being singletons. Regarding the study as a whole: Ophthalmopathy onset followed model prediction by a median approximately seven months.

V was trimmed by 0 bases and J by 4 bases, leaving 11 bases between them. Germline V CDR1 and CDR2: SGHNT, YYREEE (reference sequence). The CDR3 loop spans 15 amino acids. The sequenced sample was blood. The receptor comes from a woman in her thirties with Graves' ophthalmopathy. The chain is built from TRBV5-4 and TRBJ2-1; tentatively, D is TRBD2 (6 bases). The CDR3 DNA reads TGTGCCAGCAGCTTGGAGCTAGCGCGGTACAATGAGCAGTTCTTC. It codes for CASSLELARYNEQFF.